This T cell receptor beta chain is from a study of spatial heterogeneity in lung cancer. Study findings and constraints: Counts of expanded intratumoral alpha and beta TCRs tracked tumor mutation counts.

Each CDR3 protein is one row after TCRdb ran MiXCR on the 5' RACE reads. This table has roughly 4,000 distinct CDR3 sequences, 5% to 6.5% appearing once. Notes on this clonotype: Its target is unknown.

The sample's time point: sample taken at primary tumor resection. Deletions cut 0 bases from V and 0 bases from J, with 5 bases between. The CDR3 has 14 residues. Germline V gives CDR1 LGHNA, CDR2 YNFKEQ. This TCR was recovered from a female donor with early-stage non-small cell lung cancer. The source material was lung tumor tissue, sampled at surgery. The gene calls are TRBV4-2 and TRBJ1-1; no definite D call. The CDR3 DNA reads TGTGCCAGCAGCCAAGATCCCCTGAACACTGAAGCTTTCTTT. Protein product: CASSQDPLNTEAFF.